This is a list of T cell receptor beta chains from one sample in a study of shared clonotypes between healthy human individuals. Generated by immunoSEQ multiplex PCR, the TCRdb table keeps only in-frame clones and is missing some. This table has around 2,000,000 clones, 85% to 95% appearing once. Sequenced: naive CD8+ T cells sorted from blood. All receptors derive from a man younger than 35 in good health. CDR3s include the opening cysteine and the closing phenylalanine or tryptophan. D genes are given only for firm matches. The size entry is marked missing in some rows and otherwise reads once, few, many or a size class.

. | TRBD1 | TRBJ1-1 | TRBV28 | CASSPDRFETEAFF | TGTGCCAGCAGTCCGGACAGGTTTGAGACTGAAGCTTTCTTT
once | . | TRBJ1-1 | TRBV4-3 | CASSPTPNTEAFF | TGCGCCAGCAGCCCGACACCGAACACTGAAGCTTTCTTT
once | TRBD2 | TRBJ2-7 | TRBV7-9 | CASSLAVTSGTYEQYF | TGTGCCAGCAGCTTAGCTGTGACTAGCGGGACGTACGAGCAGTACTTC
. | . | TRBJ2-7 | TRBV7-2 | CASSSGLEYEQYF | TGTGCCAGCAGCTCCGGGCTCGAGTACGAGCAGTACTTC
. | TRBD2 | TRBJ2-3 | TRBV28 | CASSSPGGLTDTQYF | TGTGCCAGCAGTTCCCCGGGGGGGCTCACAGATACGCAGTATTTT
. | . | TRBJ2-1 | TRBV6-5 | CASSYGSDEQFF | TGTGCCAGCAGTTATGGGAGCGATGAGCAGTTCTTC
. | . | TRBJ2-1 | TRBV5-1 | CASSLEGGGWWNEQFF | TGCGCCAGCAGCTTGGAAGGGGGAGGCTGGTGGAATGAGCAGTTCTTC
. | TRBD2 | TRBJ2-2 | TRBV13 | CASSQREGRLTGELFF | TGTGCCAGCAGCCAGCGGGAGGGCCGGCTCACCGGGGAGCTGTTTTTT
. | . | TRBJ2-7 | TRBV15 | CATSNGGGSSYEQYF | TGTGCCACCAGCAACGGGGGAGGCTCCTCCTACGAGCAGTACTTC
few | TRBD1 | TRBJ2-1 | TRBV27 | CASSQQGVWNEQFF | TGTGCCAGCAGCCAGCAGGGGGTCTGGAATGAGCAGTTCTTC
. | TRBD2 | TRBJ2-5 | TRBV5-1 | CASSLAPSGQETQYF | TGCGCCAGCAGCTTGGCCCCTAGCGGCCAAGAGACCCAGTACTTC
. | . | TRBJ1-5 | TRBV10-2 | CASSESTVGNQPQHF | TGCGCCAGCAGTGAGTCGACAGTCGGCAATCAGCCCCAGCATTTT
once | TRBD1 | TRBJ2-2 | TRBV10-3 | CAIQGTGGENTGELFF | TGTGCCATCCAAGGGACAGGGGGAGAGAACACCGGGGAGCTGTTTTTT
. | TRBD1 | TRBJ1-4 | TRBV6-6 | CASSSPGQLNEKLFF | TGTGCCAGCAGTTCACCGGGACAGCTTAATGAAAAACTGTTTTTT
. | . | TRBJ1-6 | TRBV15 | CATSQLRGNSPLHF | TGTGCCACCAGCCAACTACGGGGGAATTCACCCCTCCACTTT
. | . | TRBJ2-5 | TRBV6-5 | CASSYFLGGGETQYF | TGTGCCAGCAGTTACTTTCTCGGGGGCGGGGAGACCCAGTACTTC
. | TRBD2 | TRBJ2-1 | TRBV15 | CATSRERGLEKYNEQFF | TGTGCCACCAGCAGAGAACGTGGACTAGAAAAATACAATGAGCAGTTCTTC
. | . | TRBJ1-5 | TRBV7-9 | CASSLEVGGARGNQPQHF | TGTGCCAGCAGCTTAGAGGTAGGAGGGGCTAGGGGCAATCAGCCCCAGCATTTT
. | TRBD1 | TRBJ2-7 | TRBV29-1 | CSVWGQGVSSYEQYF | TGCAGCGTTTGGGGACAGGGGGTTAGCTCCTACGAGCAGTACTTC
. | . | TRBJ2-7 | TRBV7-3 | CASSYGGYEQYF | TGTGCCAGCAGCTACGGGGGCTACGAGCAGTACTTC